This T cell receptor beta chain stems from a study of CD4 T cells in relation to SARS-CoV-2 and coronaviruses. Study conclusions and caveats: Approximately 65% of donors had memory CD4+ clonotypes crossrecognizing SARS-CoV-2 and common cold coronavirus spike.

In the case of this clone: Its antigen is unidentified.

CD4+ T cells from unexposed donors were obtained before the COVID-19 pandemic (2011-2018). After approximately ten days of culture, CD4+ T cells were isolated. Each well had roughly 2.2 million PBMCs in approximately 5.2% human AB serum with IL-2. Sequencing was performed with immunoSEQ multiplex PCR; in TCRdb, only in-frame clones are kept and a portion is missing. The sample lists 25,000 to 30,000 clones; 65% to 80% were seen once. The sample was CD4+ T cells from PBMCs, cultured in vitro. The receptor comes from a human donor in good health.

CDR3 in DNA: TGTGCCAGCTCACCAGGACAGCTCAGCACAGATACGCAGTATTTT. It encodes CASSPGQLSTDTQYF. This chain joins TRBV18 and TRBJ2-3; perhaps TRBD1 as D (6 bases). The CDR3 is 15 amino acids. Looked up from germline, CDR1 is KGHSH and CDR2 is LQKENI. With 2 bases removed from V and 0 bases from J, the gap between germline ends came to 9 bases.